These 20 T cell receptor beta chains came from one sample sequenced in a study of beta chain features in type 1 diabetes. Expressed TCRB transcripts were sequenced because the isolated RNA had all been reverse transcribed beforehand. Data came from immunoSEQ multiplex PCR; TCRdb stores just in-frame clones and leaves some out. The sample lists around 500,000 clones; about 29% were seen once. The sequenced sample was naive CD4+ T cells from blood. The receptor set was obtained from a man younger than 35 in good health.

This clone turned up a few times. The chain has TRBV7-9 and TRBJ1-2; no definite D call. There are 13 residues in the CDR3. V was cut by 3 bases and J by 3 bases, with 8 bases left in between. Germline CDR1 SEHNR, CDR2 FQNEAQ (reference sequence). The CDR3 sequence is CASSLVGYYGYTF. In DNA, the CDR3 is TGTGCCAGCAGCTTGGTAGGGTACTATGGCTACACCTTC. The variable domain in full, with the rest retrieved from reference TRBV7-9 and TRBJ1-2, is DTGVSQNPRHKITKRGQNVTFRCDPISEHNRLYWYRQTLGQGPEFLTYFQNEAQLEKSRLLSDRFSAERPKGSFSTLEIQRTEQGDSAMYLCASSLVGYYGYTFGSGTRLTVV.

The chain recombines TRBV6-5 with TRBJ2-7, with D perhaps TRBD1 (6 bases). The CDR3 contains 14 residues. The V end was cut by 6 bases, the J end by 2 bases, with 14 bases between. Germline loops: CDR1 MNHEY, CDR2 SVGAGI. CDR3 loop: CASSPGDRAYEQYF. DNA of the CDR3: TGTGCCAGCAGCCCAGGGGATAGGGCCTACGAGCAGTACTTC.

The rearrangement joins TRBV4-1 to TRBJ2-3, with TRBD2 matching over 8 bases. Trimming at V came to 3 bases and at J to 6 bases, leaving 5 bases not matched to a gene. Germline V gene sequence: CDR1 MGHRA, CDR2 YSYEKL. This CDR3 has 14 residues. The DNA of the CDR3 is TGCGCCAGCAGCCAGAGGACTAGCTGGGATACGCAGTATTTT. Its translation is CASSQRTSWDTQYF.

V and J are TRBV5-8 and TRBJ2-5, with D unresolved. Germline CDR1 SGHTS, CDR2 YDEGEE. V was pared by 2 bases and J by 0 bases, with 5 bases between. This CDR3 contains 13 residues. The CDR3 is CASSFGYQETQYF. CDR3 coding DNA: TGTGCCAGCAGCTTCGGTTACCAAGAGACCCAGTACTTC.

The V call is TRBV4-1, the J call TRBJ2-1; 9 nucleotides match TRBD2. The CDR3 runs to 15 residues. The germline V gene encodes CDR1 MGHRA and CDR2 YSYEKL. V lost 4 bases and J lost 4; bases outside the gene matches: 5. The CDR3 here is CASSRSGSEYNEQFF. CDR3 nucleotide sequence: TGCGCCAGCAGCCGTAGCGGGAGTGAATACAATGAGCAGTTCTTC.

V is TRBV28 and J is TRBJ2-1; TRBD2 agrees at 8 bases. The length of the CDR3 is 17 residues. The V segment lost 0 bases and the J segment 5 bases; nucleotides outside the gene matches: 9. Germline-derived CDR1 and CDR2 are MDHEN and SYDVKM. The CDR3 DNA reads as TGTGCCAGCAGTTTATGGCCGGGAGGGGGGGACGACAATGAGCAGTTCTTC. Translating it yields CASSLWPGGGDDNEQFF.

This clone showed up just a few times. The chain has TRBV27 and TRBJ2-3; D remains ambiguous. There are 13 residues in the CDR3. CDR1 and CDR2 (germline): MNHEY, SMNVEV (reference sequence). V lost 0 bases to trimming and J lost 6 bases, with 7 bases between them. CDR3 in amino acids: CASSLSFRDTQYF. CDR3 coding DNA: TGTGCCAGCAGTTTATCGTTTCGGGATACGCAGTATTTT.

A word on this clone: Different DNA sequences within this sample yield the same CDR3. The J gene is TRBJ2-5, the V gene TRBV9, with D hard to call. From germline, CDR1 is SGDLS and CDR2 YYNGEE. The CDR3 spans 14 residues. With 0 bases removed from V and 1 base from J, the gap between germline ends came to 7 bases. CDR3 amino acids: CASSVDLAQETQYF. Here the CDR3 DNA reads TGTGCCAGCAGCGTAGACCTGGCCCAAGAGACCCAGTACTTC.

This clone came up a few times. The chain joins TRBV30 to TRBJ2-5; D may match TRBD1 or TRBD2 (5 bases each). V shed 1 base and J shed 5 bases, with 14 bases lying between them. Germline V CDR1 and CDR2: GTSNPN, SVGIG (reference sequence). This CDR3 contains 14 residues. CDR3 DNA: TGTGCCTGGAGTGCCGGGACCCCTGAGGAGACCCAGTACTTC. It encodes CAWSAGTPEETQYF.

V is TRBV4-1 and J is TRBJ2-3, with 10 positions matching TRBD2. V trimming: 4 bases; J trimming: 0 bases; junction bases outside the gene matches: 7. The V gene's germline CDR1 is MGHRA and CDR2 YSYEKL. CDR3 length: 17 residues. For the CDR3, the DNA is TGCGCCAGCAGCCTCCGGACTAGCGGTTCTAGCACAGATACGCAGTATTTT. As protein: CASSLRTSGSSTDTQYF.

This clone was observed a handful of times. The chain couples TRBV7-3 to TRBJ2-3; 9 bases map to TRBD1. This CDR3 has 15 residues. Germline loops: CDR1 SGHTA, CDR2 FQGTGA. V dropped 3 bases and J dropped 5; count of bases not matched to a gene: 6. The CDR3 DNA is TGTGCCAGCAGCTTTTCCGGGACAGGGATAGATACGCAGTATTTT. Encoded protein: CASSFSGTGIDTQYF.

In DNA form, the CDR3 reads TGTGCCAGCAGTGAATCTCAGGTTGTATCCCACGAGCAGTACTTC. It is translated as CASSESQVVSHEQYF. The chain combines TRBV25-1 with TRBJ2-7; D is unresolved. The germline V gene has CDR1 MGHDK and CDR2 SYGVNS. V was pared by 1 base and J by 5 bases, with 15 bases between. The CDR3 spans 15 residues.

There are a few counts of this clone. The genes are TRBV7-8 and TRBJ2-1, with TRBD2 identical over 7 bases. Per the germline V gene, CDR1 is SGHVS and CDR2 is FQNEAQ. The CDR3 sequence is 14 residues long. With V trimmed by 8 bases and J by 3 bases, 7 bases remained unmatched. This chain's CDR3 is CASRRSGNYNEQFF. CDR3 nucleotides: TGTGCCAGCCGGAGGAGCGGGAACTACAATGAGCAGTTCTTC. The entire variable domain, with the rest obtained from reference TRBV7-8 and TRBJ2-1, is as follows: GAGVSQSPRYKVAKRGQDVALRCDPISGHVSLFWYQQALGQGPEFLTYFQNEAQLDKSGLPSDRFFAERPEGSVSTLKIQRTQQEDSAVYLCASRRSGNYNEQFFGPGTRLTVL.

This clone came up a few times. J is TRBJ1-1 and V is TRBV29-1; D is undetermined. CDR1 and CDR2 from the germline V gene are SQVTM and ANQGSEA. CDR3 length equals 11 residues. Trimming pared 7 bases from V and 0 bases from J, leaving 6 bases between. CDR3 nucleotides: TGCAGCGCGGCGTTGAACACTGAAGCTTTCTTT. This encodes CSAALNTEAFF.

The rearrangement links TRBV7-2 to TRBJ2-1; TRBD2 aligns across 9 bases. V lost 7 bases, J lost 4 bases, and 5 bases stayed unmatched. CDR3 length: 14 amino acids. The germline gives CDR1 SGHTA, CDR2 FQGNSA. DNA for the CDR3: TGTGCCAGCACCATTAGCGGGGGTTACAATGAGCAGTTCTTC. Translating gives CASTISGGYNEQFF.

The CDR3 spells CAWSVRGSTGELFF. DNA of the CDR3: TGTGCCTGGAGTGTACGGGGATCCACCGGGGAGCTGTTTTTT. The genes are TRBV30 and TRBJ2-2, with D possibly matching TRBD2 (5 bases). The CDR3 is made up of 14 amino acids. Trimming took 0 bases from V and 4 from J, leaving 9 bases between them. Per germline, CDR1 GTSNPN and CDR2 SVGIG (reference sequence).

A word on this clone: The junction does not match germline at one end; this may be a read error. The chain joins TRBV20-1 to TRBJ1-4, with D uncertain. The CDR3 consists of 11 residues. Germline CDR1 is DFQATT and CDR2 is SNEGSKA (reference sequence). CDR3 residues: CSARDLGISAF. CDR3 nucleotide sequence: TGCAGTGCTAGAGACTTAGGGATCTCAGCTTTT.

The chain is built from TRBV4-3 and TRBJ2-7; TRBD2 aligns across 8 bases. This CDR3 contains 15 residues. Per the germline V gene, CDR1 is LGHNA and CDR2 is YSLEER. J gave up 3 bases and V 1 base, and 5 bases lay outside the gene matches. CDR3 loop: CASSQGPGLVYEQYF. As DNA, the CDR3 is TGCGCCAGCAGCCAAGGTCCGGGACTAGTCTACGAGCAGTACTTC.

The J gene is TRBJ2-7, the V gene TRBV25-1; the D call may be TRBD1 or TRBD2 (5 bases each). The CDR3 length is 13 residues. V was cut by 6 bases and J by 5 bases, with 14 bases left in between. The germline V gene encodes CDR1 MGHDK and CDR2 SYGVNS. This chain's CDR3 is CASRGPAPHEQYF. The DNA for the CDR3 is TGTGCCAGCAGGGGACCCGCTCCCCACGAGCAGTACTTC.

The chain recombines TRBV5-1 with TRBJ2-1; D is unresolved. V lost 4 bases, J lost 0 bases, and 11 bases lay in between. Germline assignment: CDR1 SGHRS and CDR2 YFSETQ. This CDR3 comprises 15 residues. The CDR3 bases are TGCGCCAGCAGCGCAGCCGCTAGCTCCTACAATGAGCAGTTCTTC. This sequence encodes CASSAAASSYNEQFF.